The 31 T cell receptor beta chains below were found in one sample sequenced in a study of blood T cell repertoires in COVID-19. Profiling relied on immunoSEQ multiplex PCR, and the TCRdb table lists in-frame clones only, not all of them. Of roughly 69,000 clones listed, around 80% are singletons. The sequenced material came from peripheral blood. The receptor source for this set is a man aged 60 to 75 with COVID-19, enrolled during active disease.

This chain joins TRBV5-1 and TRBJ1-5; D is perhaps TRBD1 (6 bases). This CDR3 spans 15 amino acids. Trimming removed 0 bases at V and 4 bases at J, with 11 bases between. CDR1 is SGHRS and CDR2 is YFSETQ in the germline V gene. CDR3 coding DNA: TGCGCCAGCAGCTTGGAGGGAAGGGGGAATCAGCCCCAGCATTTT. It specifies CASSLEGRGNQPQHF.

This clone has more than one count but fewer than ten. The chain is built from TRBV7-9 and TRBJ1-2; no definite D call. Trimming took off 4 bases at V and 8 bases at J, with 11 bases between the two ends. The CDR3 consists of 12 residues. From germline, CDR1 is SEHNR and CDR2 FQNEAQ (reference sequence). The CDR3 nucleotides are TGTGCCAGCAGCTCCGGAGGGCGCGGCTACACCTTC. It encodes CASSSGGRGYTF.

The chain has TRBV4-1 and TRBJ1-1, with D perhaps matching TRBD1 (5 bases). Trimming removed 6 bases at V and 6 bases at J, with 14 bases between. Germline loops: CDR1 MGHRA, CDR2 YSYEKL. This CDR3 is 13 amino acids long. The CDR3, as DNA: TGCGCCAGCAGGGACATCTCCTACGCTGAAGCTTTCTTT. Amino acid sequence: CASRDISYAEAFF.

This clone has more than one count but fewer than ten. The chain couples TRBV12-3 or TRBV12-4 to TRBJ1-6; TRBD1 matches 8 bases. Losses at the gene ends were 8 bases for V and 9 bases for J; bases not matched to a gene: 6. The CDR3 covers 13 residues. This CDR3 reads CASAGGRRSPLHF. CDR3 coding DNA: TGTGCCAGCGCAGGGGGCAGGCGTTCACCCCTCCACTTT.

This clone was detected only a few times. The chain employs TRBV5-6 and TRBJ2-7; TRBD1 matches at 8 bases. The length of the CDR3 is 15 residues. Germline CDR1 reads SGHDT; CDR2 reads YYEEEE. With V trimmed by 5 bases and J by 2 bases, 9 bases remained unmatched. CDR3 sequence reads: CASSQTGVLAYEQYF. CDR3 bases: TGTGCCAGCAGTCAGACAGGGGTCCTAGCCTACGAGCAGTACTTC.

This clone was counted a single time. The CDR3 spells CASSPGGAETQYF. For the CDR3, the DNA is TGTGCCAGCAGCCCGGGGGGCGCGGAGACCCAGTACTTC. The rearrangement links TRBV14 to TRBJ2-5; weak D call: TRBD2 (7 bases). This CDR3 spans 13 amino acids. V was shortened by 4 bases and J by 5 bases, with 11 bases between the two germline ends. Per germline, CDR1 SGHDN and CDR2 FVKESK.

CDR3 sequence: CASSQDQSTDTQYF. The DNA of the CDR3 is TGCGCCAGCAGCCAAGACCAGTCCACAGATACGCAGTATTTT. The J gene is TRBJ2-3, the V gene TRBV4-1; no clear D. Trimming took 0 bases from V and 2 from J, leaving 6 bases between them. Germline V gives CDR1 MGHRA, CDR2 YSYEKL. This CDR3 region has 14 residues.

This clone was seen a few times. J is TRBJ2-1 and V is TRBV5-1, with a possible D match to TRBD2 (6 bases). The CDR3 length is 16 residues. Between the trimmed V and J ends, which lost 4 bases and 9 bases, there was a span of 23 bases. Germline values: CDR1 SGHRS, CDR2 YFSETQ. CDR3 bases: TGCGCCAGCAGCCCCGAACTGGGACTTCAAAGGGTTGAGCAGTTCTTC. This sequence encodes CASSPELGLQRVEQFF.

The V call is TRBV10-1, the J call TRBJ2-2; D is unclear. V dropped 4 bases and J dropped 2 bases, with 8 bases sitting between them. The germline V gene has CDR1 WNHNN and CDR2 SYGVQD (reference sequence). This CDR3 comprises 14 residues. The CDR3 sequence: CASSGGSNTGELFF. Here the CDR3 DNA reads TGCGCCAGCAGTGGAGGCAGTAACACCGGGGAGCTGTTTTTT.

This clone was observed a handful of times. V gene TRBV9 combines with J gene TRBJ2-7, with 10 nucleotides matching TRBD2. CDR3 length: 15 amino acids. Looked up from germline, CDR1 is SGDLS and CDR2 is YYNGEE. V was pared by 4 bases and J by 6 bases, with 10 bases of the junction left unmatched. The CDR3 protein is CASSPPSGGPFEQYF. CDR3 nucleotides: TGTGCCAGCAGCCCTCCTAGCGGGGGCCCCTTCGAGCAGTACTTC.

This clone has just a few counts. CDR3 coding DNA: TGTGCCAGCAGTGAATCGGGTTATTACGGAAACACCATATATTTT. Translation gives CASSESGYYGNTIYF. This chain connects TRBV6-1 to TRBJ1-3; D gene uncertain. V lost 2 bases to trimming and J lost 4 bases, with 12 bases between them. The germline V gene encodes CDR1 MNHNS and CDR2 SASEGT. This CDR3 has 15 residues.

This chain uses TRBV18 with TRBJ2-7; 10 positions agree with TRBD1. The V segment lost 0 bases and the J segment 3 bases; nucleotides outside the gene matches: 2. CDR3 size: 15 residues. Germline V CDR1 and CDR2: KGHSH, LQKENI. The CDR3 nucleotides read TGTGCCAGCTCACCACCGGGACAGGGGAACTACGAGCAGTACTTC. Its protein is CASSPPGQGNYEQYF. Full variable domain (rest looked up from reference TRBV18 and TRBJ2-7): NAGVMQNPRHLVRRRGQEARLRCSPMKGHSHVYWYRQLPEEGLKFMVYLQKENIIDESGMPKERFSAEFPKEGPSILRIQQVVRGDSAAYFCASSPPGQGNYEQYFGPGTRLTVT.

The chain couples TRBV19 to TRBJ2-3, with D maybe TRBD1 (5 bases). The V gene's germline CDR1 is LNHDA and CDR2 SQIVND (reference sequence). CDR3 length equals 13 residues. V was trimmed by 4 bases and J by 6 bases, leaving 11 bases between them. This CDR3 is CASSNLPGDTQYF. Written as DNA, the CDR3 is TGTGCCAGTAGTAACCTACCAGGGGATACGCAGTATTTT.

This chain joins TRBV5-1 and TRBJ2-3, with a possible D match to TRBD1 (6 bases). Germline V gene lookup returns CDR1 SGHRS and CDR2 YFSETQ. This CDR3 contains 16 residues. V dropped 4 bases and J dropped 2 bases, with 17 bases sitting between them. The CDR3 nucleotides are TGCGCCAGCAGCACAAACAGGGTCGGGGCCACAGATACGCAGTATTTT. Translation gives CASSTNRVGATDTQYF.

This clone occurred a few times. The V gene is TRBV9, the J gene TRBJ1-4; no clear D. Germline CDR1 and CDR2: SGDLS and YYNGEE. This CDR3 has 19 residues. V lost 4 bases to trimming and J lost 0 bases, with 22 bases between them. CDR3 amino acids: CASSLGPGPTGTTNEKLFF. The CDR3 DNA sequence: TGTGCCAGCAGCCTAGGGCCGGGTCCGACTGGAACAACTAATGAAAAACTGTTTTTT.

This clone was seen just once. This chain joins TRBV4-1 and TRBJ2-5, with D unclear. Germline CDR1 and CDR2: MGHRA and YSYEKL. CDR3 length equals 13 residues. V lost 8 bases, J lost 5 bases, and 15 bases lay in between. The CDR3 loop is CASSSDSSETQYF. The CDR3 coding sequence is TGCGCCAGCTCAAGCGACTCATCCGAGACCCAGTACTTC.

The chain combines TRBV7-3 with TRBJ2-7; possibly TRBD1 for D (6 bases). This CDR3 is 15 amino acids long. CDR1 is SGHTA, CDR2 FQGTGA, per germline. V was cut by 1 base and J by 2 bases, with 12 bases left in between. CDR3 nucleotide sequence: TGTGCCAGCAGCTTAAATACAGGGTACCCCTACGAGCAGTACTTC. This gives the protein CASSLNTGYPYEQYF.

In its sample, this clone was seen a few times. The CDR3 reads CASSIFVRDSNQPQHF. CDR3 in DNA: TGTGCCAGTAGTATATTCGTTCGGGATAGCAATCAGCCCCAGCATTTT. The chain is built from TRBV19 and TRBJ1-5; D gene uncertain. From germline, CDR1 is LNHDA and CDR2 SQIVND (reference sequence). The CDR3 consists of 16 residues. V lost 2 bases and J lost 0, with 11 bases in between.

Written as DNA, the CDR3 is TGTGCCATCAGTGAGAGGCCGGGACAGGGAGGAGAGACCCAGTACTTC. Translating it yields CAISERPGQGGETQYF. The rearrangement uses TRBV10-3 and TRBJ2-5; 9 bases align to TRBD1. Germline CDR1 reads ENHRY; CDR2 reads SYGVKD. J gave up 4 bases and V 2 bases, and 8 bases lay outside the gene matches. The CDR3 loop spans 16 amino acids.

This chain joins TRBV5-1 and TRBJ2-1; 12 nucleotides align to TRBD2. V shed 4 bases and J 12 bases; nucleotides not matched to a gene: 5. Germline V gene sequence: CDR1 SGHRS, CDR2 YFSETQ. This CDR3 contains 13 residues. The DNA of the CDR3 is TGCGCCAGCAGCCCAGGACTAGCGGGGATGCAGTTCTTC. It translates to CASSPGLAGMQFF.

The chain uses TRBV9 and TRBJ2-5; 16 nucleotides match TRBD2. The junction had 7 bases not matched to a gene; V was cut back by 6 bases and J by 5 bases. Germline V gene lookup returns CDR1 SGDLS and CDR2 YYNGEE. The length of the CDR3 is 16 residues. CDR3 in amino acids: CASNGTSGGACETQYF. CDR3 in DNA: TGTGCCAGCAACGGGACTAGCGGGGGGGCTTGCGAGACCCAGTACTTC.

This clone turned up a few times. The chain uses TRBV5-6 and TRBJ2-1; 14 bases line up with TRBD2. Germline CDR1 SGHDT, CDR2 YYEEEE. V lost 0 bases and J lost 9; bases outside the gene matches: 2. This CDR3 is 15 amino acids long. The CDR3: CASSLGLAGGIEQFF. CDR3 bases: TGTGCCAGCAGCTTGGGACTAGCGGGAGGGATTGAGCAGTTCTTC.

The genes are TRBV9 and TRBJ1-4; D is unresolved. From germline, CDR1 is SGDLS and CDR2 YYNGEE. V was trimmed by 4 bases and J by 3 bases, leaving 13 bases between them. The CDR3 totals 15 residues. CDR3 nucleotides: TGTGCCAGCAGCCGCGCCGGAGACTCTAATGAAAAACTGTTTTTT. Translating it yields CASSRAGDSNEKLFF.

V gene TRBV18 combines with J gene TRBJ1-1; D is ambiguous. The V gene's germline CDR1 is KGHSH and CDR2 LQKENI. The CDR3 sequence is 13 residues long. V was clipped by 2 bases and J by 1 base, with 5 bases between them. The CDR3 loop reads CASSPNGNTEAFF. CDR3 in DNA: TGTGCCAGCTCACCAAACGGGAACACTGAAGCTTTCTTT.

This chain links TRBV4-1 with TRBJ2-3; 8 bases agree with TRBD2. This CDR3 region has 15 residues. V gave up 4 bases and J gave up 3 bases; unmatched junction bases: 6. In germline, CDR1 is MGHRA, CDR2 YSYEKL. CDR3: CASSPGTSVTDTQYF. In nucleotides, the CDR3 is TGCGCCAGCAGCCCCGGGACTAGTGTGACAGATACGCAGTATTTT.

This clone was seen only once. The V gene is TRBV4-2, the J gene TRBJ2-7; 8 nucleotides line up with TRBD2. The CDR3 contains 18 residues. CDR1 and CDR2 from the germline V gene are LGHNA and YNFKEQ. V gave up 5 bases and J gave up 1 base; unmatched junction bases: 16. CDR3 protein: CASSARVSSGPGSYEQYF. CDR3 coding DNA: TGTGCCAGCAGCGCCCGAGTTTCTAGCGGGCCTGGGTCCTACGAGCAGTACTTC.

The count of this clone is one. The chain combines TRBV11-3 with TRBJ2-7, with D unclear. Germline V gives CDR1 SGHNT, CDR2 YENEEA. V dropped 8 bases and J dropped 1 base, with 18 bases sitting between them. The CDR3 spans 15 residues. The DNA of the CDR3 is TGTGCCAGCCGGAGTCCCGGCTCCTTATCCTACGAGCAGTACTTC. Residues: CASRSPGSLSYEQYF.

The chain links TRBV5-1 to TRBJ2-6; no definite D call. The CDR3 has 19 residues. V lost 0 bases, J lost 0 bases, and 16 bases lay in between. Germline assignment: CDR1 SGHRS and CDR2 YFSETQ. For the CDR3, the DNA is TGCGCCAGCAGCTTGGAGTCTCGCGATTACCACTCTGGGGCCAACGTCCTGACTTTC. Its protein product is CASSLESRDYHSGANVLTF.

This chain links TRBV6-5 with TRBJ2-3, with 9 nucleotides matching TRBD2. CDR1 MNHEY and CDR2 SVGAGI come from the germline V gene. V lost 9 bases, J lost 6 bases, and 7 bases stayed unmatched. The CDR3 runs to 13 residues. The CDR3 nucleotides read TGTGCCAGTGGGATGGCGGGAGGGGATACGCAGTATTTT. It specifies CASGMAGGDTQYF.

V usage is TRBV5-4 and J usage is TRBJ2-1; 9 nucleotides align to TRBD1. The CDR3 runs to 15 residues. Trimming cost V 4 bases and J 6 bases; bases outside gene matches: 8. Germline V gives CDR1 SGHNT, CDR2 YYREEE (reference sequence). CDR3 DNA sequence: TGTGCCAGCAGCGAGGGACAGGGATTCGCCAATGAGCAGTTCTTC. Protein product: CASSEGQGFANEQFF.

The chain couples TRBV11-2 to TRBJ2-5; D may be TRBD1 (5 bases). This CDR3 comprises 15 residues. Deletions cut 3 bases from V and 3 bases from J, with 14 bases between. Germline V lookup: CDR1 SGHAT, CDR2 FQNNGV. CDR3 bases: TGTGCCAGCAGCTTTGGGCAAAGACAGAAAGAGACCCAGTACTTC. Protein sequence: CASSFGQRQKETQYF.